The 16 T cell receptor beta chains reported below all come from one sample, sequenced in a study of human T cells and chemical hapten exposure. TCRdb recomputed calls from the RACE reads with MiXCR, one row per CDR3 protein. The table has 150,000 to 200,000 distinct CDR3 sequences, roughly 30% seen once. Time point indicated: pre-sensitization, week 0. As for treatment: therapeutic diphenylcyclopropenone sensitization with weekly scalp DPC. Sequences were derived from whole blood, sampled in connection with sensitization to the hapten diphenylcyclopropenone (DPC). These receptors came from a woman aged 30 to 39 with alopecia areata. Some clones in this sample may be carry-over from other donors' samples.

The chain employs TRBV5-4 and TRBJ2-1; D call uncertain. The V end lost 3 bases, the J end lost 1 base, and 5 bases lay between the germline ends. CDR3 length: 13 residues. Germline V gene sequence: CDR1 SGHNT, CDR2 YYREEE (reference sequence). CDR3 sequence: CASSSPSYNEQFF. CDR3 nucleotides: TGTGCCAGCAGCTCCCCATCCTACAATGAGCAGTTCTTC.

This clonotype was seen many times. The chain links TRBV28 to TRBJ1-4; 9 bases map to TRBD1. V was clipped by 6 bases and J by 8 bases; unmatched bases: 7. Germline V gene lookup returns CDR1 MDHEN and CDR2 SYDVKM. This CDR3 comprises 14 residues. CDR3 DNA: TGTGCCAGCAGCCTGGGACAGGGCCGGGAAAAACTGTTTTTT. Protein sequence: CASSLGQGREKLFF.

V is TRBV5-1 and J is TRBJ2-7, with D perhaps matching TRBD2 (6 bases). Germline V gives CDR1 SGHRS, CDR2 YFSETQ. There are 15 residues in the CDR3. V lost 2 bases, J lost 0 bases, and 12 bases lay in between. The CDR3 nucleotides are TGCGCCAGCAGCTTCCCCGGGGGTCGCTCCTACGAGCAGTACTTC. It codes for CASSFPGGRSYEQYF.

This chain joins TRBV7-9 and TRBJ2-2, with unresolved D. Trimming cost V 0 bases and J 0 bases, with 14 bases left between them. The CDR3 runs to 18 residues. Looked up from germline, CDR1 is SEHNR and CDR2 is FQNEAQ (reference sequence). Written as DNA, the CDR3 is TGTGCCAGCAGCTTAGCTAGTTGGACCGAGACGAACACCGGGGAGCTGTTTTTT. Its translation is CASSLASWTETNTGELFF. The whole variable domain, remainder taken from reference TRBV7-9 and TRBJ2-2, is DTGVSQNPRHKITKRGQNVTFRCDPISEHNRLYWYRQTLGQGPEFLTYFQNEAQLEKSRLLSDRFSAERPKGSFSTLEIQRTEQGDSAMYLCASSLASWTETNTGELFFGEGSRLTVL.

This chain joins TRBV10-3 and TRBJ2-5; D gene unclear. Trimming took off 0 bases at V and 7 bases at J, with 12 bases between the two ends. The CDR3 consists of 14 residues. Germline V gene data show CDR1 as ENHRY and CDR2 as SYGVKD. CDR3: CAISESSQLATQYF. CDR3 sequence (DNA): TGTGCCATCAGTGAGTCTAGCCAACTCGCGACCCAGTACTTC.

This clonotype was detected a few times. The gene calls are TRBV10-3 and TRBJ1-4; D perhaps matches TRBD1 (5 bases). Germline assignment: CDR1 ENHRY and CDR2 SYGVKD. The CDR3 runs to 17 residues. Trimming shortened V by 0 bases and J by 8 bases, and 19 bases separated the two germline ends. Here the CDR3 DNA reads TGTGCCATCAGTGAGTCGGCCGCCGGGGGAGGTGGCGAAAAACTGTTTTTT. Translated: CAISESAAGGGGEKLFF.

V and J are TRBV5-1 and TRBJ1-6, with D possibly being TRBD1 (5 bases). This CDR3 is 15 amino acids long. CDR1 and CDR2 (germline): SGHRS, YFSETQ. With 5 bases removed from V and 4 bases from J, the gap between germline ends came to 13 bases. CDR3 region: CASRPGGLYNSPLHF. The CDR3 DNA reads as TGCGCCAGCAGGCCCGGGGGACTTTATAATTCACCCCTCCACTTT.

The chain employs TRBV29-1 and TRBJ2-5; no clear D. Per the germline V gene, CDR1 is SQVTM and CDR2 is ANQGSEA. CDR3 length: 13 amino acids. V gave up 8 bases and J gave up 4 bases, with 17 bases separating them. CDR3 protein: CSFETRPVETQYF. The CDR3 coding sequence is TGCAGCTTCGAGACAAGGCCTGTAGAGACCCAGTACTTC.

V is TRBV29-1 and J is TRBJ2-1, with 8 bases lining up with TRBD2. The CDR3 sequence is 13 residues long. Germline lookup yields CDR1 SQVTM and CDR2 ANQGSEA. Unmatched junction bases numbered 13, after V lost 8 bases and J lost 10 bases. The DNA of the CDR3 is TGCAGCATCGCAGAAAGAGAGCGGGGGGAGCAGTTCTTC. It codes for CSIAERERGEQFF.

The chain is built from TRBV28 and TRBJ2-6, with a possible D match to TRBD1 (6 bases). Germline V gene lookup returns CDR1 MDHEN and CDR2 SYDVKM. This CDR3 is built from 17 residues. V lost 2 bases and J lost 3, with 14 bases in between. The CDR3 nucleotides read TGTGCCAGCAGTTTACAGACAGGACTGATTGGGGCCAACGTCCTGACTTTC. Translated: CASSLQTGLIGANVLTF.

The CDR3 protein is CSAGPTRDEQFF. The CDR3 DNA reads TGCAGCGCTGGACCTACGAGGGATGAGCAGTTCTTC. The genes are TRBV29-1 and TRBJ2-1; TRBD2 might be the D (5 bases). Germline CDR1 is SQVTM and CDR2 is ANQGSEA. The germline V and J ends were trimmed by 7 bases and 8 bases, with 15 bases remaining between them. This CDR3 is built from 12 residues.

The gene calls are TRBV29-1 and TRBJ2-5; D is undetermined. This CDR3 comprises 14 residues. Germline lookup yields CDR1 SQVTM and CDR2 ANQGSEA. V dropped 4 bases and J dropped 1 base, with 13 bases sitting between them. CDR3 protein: CSVVLQLAQETQYF. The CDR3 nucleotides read TGCAGCGTTGTTTTGCAACTGGCCCAAGAGACCCAGTACTTC.

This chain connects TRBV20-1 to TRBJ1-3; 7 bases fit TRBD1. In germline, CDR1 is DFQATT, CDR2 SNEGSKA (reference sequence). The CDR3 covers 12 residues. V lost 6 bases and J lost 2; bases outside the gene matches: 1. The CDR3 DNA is TGCAGTGCCGGGACAGCTGGAAACACCATATATTTT. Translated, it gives CSAGTAGNTIYF.

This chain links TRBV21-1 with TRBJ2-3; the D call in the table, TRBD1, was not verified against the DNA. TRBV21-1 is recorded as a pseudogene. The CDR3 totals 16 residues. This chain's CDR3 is CASSGRTGGVGDTQYF. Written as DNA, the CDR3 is TGTGCCAGCAGCGGACGGACAGGGGGCGTGGGAGATACGCAGTATTTT.

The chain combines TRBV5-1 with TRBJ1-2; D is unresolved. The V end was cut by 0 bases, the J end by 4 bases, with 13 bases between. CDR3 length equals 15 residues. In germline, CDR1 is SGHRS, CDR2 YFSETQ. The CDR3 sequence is CASSLGASVGYGYTF. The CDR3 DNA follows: TGCGCCAGCAGCTTGGGGGCATCCGTCGGCTATGGCTACACCTTC.

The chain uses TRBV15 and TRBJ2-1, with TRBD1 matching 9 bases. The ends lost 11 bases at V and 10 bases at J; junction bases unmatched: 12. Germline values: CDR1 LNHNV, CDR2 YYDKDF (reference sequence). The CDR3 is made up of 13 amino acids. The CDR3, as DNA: TGTGCCTCCTCCCGGGACAGGGTAGAGGAGCAGTTCTTC. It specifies CASSRDRVEEQFF.